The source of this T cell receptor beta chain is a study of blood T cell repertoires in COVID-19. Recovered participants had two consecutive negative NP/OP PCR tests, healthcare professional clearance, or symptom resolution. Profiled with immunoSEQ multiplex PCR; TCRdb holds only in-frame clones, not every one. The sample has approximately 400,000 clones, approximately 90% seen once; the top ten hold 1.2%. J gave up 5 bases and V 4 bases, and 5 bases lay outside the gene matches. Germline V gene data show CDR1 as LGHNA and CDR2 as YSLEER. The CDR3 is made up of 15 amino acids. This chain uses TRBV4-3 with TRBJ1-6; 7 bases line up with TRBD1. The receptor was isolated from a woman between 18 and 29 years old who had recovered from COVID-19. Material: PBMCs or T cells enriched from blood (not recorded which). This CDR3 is CASSPSGTDNSPLHF. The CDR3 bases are TGCGCCAGCAGCCCGTCGGGGACAGATAATTCACCCCTCCACTTT.